These 20 T cell receptor beta chains came from one sample sequenced in a study of blood T cell repertoires in COVID-19. Here immunoSEQ multiplex PCR was the method, and the copy in TCRdb shows in-frame clones only, minus some. Of some 250,000 clones detected, approximately 90% appear once; the ten largest clones hold 8.8%. Sequencing used PBMCs or T cells enriched from blood (not recorded which). These receptors were collected from a man aged 40-50 years who had recovered from COVID-19.

The chain has TRBV28 and TRBJ2-1; 10 bases match TRBD2. Germline lookup yields CDR1 MDHEN and CDR2 SYDVKM. CDR3 size: 14 residues. Germline trimming cut 2 bases from V and 7 bases from J; bases unmatched to any gene: 2. Here the CDR3 reads CASSLLAGVNEQFF. CDR3 sequence (DNA): TGTGCCAGCAGTTTACTAGCGGGAGTGAATGAGCAGTTCTTC.

The chain joins TRBV9 to TRBJ2-7, with TRBD1 matching 12 bases. The CDR3 spans 15 residues. Trimming took 3 bases from V and 5 from J; bases not matched to a gene: 6. Germline CDR1 and CDR2: SGDLS and YYNGEE. The CDR3 sequence is CASSAWDRGQDEQYF. The DNA for the CDR3 is TGTGCCAGCAGCGCGTGGGACAGGGGGCAGGACGAGCAGTACTTC.

This clone was picked up one time. The chain carries TRBV6-5 and TRBJ1-5; a weak D match, TRBD1 (5 bases). Trimming pared 8 bases from V and 6 bases from J, leaving 14 bases between. The V gene's germline CDR1 is MNHEY and CDR2 SVGAGI. CDR3 length: 13 residues. The CDR3 loop reads CASGRRGVQPQHF. The CDR3 coding sequence is TGTGCCAGCGGGAGGAGGGGTGTTCAGCCCCAGCATTTT.

J is TRBJ2-1 and V is TRBV13; D not certain. Germline V gene sequence: CDR1 PRHDT, CDR2 FYEKMQ (reference sequence). Trimming took 5 bases from V and 8 from J, leaving 10 bases between them. The CDR3 has 12 residues. The CDR3 sequence: CASSPYRYEQFF. In DNA form, the CDR3 reads TGTGCCAGCAGCCCCTACAGATATGAGCAGTTCTTC.

The J gene is TRBJ1-1, the V gene TRBV7-9, with 7 bases fitting TRBD1. V gave up 5 bases and J gave up 4 bases; unmatched junction bases: 13. The CDR3 has 16 residues. CDR1 is SEHNR and CDR2 is FQNEAQ in the germline V gene (reference sequence). CDR3: CASSAKDRALSTEAFF. The CDR3 DNA follows: TGTGCCAGCAGCGCTAAAGACAGGGCCCTGAGCACTGAAGCTTTCTTT.

The CDR3 sequence is CASSLENRGYYGYTF. CDR3 DNA: TGTGCCAGCAGCTTGGAAAACAGGGGGTACTATGGCTACACCTTC. This chain joins TRBV5-4 and TRBJ1-2; TRBD1 agrees at 8 bases. With V trimmed by 0 bases and J by 3 bases, 4 bases remained unmatched. The CDR3 contains 15 residues. Germline V gene data show CDR1 as SGHNT and CDR2 as YYREEE (reference sequence).

The V and J genes are TRBV15 and TRBJ1-2, with D perhaps matching TRBD1 (5 bases). CDR3 length: 16 amino acids. V lost 5 bases and J lost 5, with 21 bases in between. CDR1 and CDR2 (germline): LNHNV, YYDKDF (reference sequence). CDR3 DNA: TGTGCCACCAGCGGCGCCGGGACTGGGCTCTATTATGGCTACACCTTC. Translated: CATSGAGTGLYYGYTF.

This chain links TRBV2 with TRBJ2-1; TRBD2 matches 7 bases. The CDR3 is 15 residues long. V shed 2 bases and J 8 bases; nucleotides not matched to a gene: 9. Per germline, CDR1 SNHLY and CDR2 FYNNEI. The CDR3, as DNA: TGTGCCAGCAGTGAACTGGGCGGGAGAGGGTATGAGCAGTTCTTC. Its protein is CASSELGGRGYEQFF.

The CDR3 DNA reads as TGTGCCAGCAGACCCGTGGGAGTTTCTAACTATGGCTACACCTTC. This codes for CASRPVGVSNYGYTF. This chain uses TRBV28 with TRBJ1-2, with D hard to call. V shed 6 bases and J shed 0 bases, with 14 bases lying between them. Germline loops: CDR1 MDHEN, CDR2 SYDVKM. The CDR3 runs to 15 residues.

This clone was picked up one time. This chain links TRBV19 with TRBJ1-4; D is uncertain. The CDR3 extends over 15 amino acids. CDR1 is LNHDA, CDR2 SQIVND, per germline (reference sequence). The V end lost 7 bases, the J end lost 7 bases, and 19 bases lay between the germline ends. The CDR3 protein is CASNFLGDSGEKLFF. Here the CDR3 DNA reads TGTGCCAGTAATTTTCTTGGAGACTCGGGTGAAAAACTGTTTTTT.

V and J are TRBV7-2 and TRBJ2-5; unclear D gene. The ends were cut back, 0 bases at V and 5 bases at J, with 13 bases in the middle. This CDR3 is 15 amino acids long. Germline CDR1 and CDR2: SGHTA and FQGNSA. The CDR3 region has the DNA TGTGCCAGCAGCTTAGCGGTTGTGGTACGGGAGACCCAGTACTTC. This translates into CASSLAVVVRETQYF.

This sequence joins TRBV5-1 and TRBJ1-1, with 7 nucleotides matching TRBD1. CDR3 size: 16 residues. The germline V gene encodes CDR1 SGHRS and CDR2 YFSETQ. V shed 5 bases, J shed 3 bases, and the junction held 13 bases outside the gene matches. The CDR3 loop is CASRATSRTGYTEAFF. CDR3 DNA sequence: TGCGCCAGCAGGGCGACCTCAAGGACAGGATACACTGAAGCTTTCTTT.

This clone has more than one count but fewer than ten. This chain uses TRBV29-1 with TRBJ1-3; D uncertain. V lost 3 bases and J 7 bases, leaving 16 bases between the germline ends. Per germline, CDR1 SQVTM and CDR2 ANQGSEA. The CDR3 covers 14 residues. CDR3 residues: CSVDPGLRSNTIYF. The CDR3 DNA is TGCAGCGTTGATCCGGGGTTAAGATCGAACACCATATATTTT.

The chain couples TRBV5-4 to TRBJ1-6; D may be TRBD1 (5 bases). Germline V gene lookup returns CDR1 SGHNT and CDR2 YYREEE (reference sequence). Trimming stripped 3 bases from V and 7 bases from J, with 17 bases between. The CDR3 consists of 16 residues. The CDR3 DNA is TGTGCCAGCAGCTCGGGGGTCTCGGGGAGGAATTCACCCCTCCACTTT. It is translated as CASSSGVSGRNSPLHF.

The chain joins TRBV5-1 to TRBJ1-1; 12 bases are a match to TRBD1. The CDR3 loop spans 15 amino acids. The V segment lost 4 bases and the J segment 11 bases; nucleotides outside the gene matches: 12. The germline V gene has CDR1 SGHRS and CDR2 YFSETQ. CDR3 bases: TGCGCCAGCAGCCGCCCGGGACAGGGGGCAATCGGGGCTTTCTTT. Residues: CASSRPGQGAIGAFF.

DNA for the CDR3: TGTGCCAGTAACGGAAGAGGACTAGCGGGGAGCTCCTACAATGAGCAGTTCTTC. Its translation is CASNGRGLAGSSYNEQFF. The V and J genes are TRBV19 and TRBJ2-1, with TRBD2 matching 12 bases. V lost 7 bases to trimming and J lost 0 bases; unmatched junction nucleotides: 10. CDR3 length: 18 amino acids. Germline CDR1 LNHDA, CDR2 SQIVND (reference sequence). The variable domain in full, with the rest retrieved from reference TRBV19 and TRBJ2-1, is DGGITQSPKYLFRKEGQNVTLSCEQNLNHDAMYWYRQDPGQGLRLIYYSQIVNDFQKGDIAEGYSVSREKKESFPLTVTSAQKNPTAFYLCASNGRGLAGSSYNEQFFGPGTRLTVL.

V is TRBV6-6 and J is TRBJ1-2; a possible D gene is TRBD1 (6 bases). V was clipped by 2 bases and J by 4 bases, with 14 bases between them. From germline, CDR1 is MNHNY and CDR2 SVGAGI (reference sequence). CDR3 length: 15 amino acids. CDR3 bases: TGTGCCAGCAGTTACGCACAGGGCCGAGGCTATGGCTACACCTTC. As protein: CASSYAQGRGYGYTF.

This sequence joins TRBV11-2 and TRBJ2-5; TRBD2 matches 8 bases. Germline V CDR1 and CDR2: SGHAT, FQNNGV. V lost 2 bases, J lost 4 bases, and 6 bases stayed unmatched. This CDR3 region has 15 residues. The CDR3 sequence: CASSLYGGAGETQYF. The CDR3 nucleotides read TGTGCCAGCAGCTTATACGGGGGGGCGGGAGAGACCCAGTACTTC.

The DNA for the CDR3 is TGTGCCAGCACCGGGACAGGGGGGGTTTGGACTGAAGCTTTCTTT. The encoded protein is CASTGTGGVWTEAFF. The chain employs TRBV28 and TRBJ1-1; 11 bases fit TRBD1. The CDR3 is 15 amino acids. Germline lookup yields CDR1 MDHEN and CDR2 SYDVKM. Losses at the gene ends were 7 bases for V and 5 bases for J; bases not matched to a gene: 9.

The CDR3 DNA is TGTGCCAGCACCCGCTCCGGTTATCGGGCTAGCGGATCCTACGAGCAGTACTTC. Its protein product is CASTRSGYRASGSYEQYF. The rearrangement uses TRBV21-1 and TRBJ2-7; the table's TRBD2 call for D was not verified on the DNA. TRBV21-1 has pseudogene status. The CDR3 consists of 18 residues.